This T cell receptor (beta chain) was sequenced during a study of T cell responses to AZD1222 COVID-19 vaccine. Study outcomes and limitations: Two AZD1222 doses significantly raised spike-specific TCR breadth and depth over controls. Most donors were white British and more were female, and clonal diversity was possibly underestimated. Regions 160-218 and 743-854 held dominance among vaccine-associated CD4 TCRs, which spanned spike.

V gave up 1 base and J gave up 7 bases, with 6 bases separating them. The CDR3 extends over 12 amino acids. Germline V CDR1 and CDR2: KGHDR, SFDVKD. Investigators merged groups given second doses at roughly 4 or roughly 12 weeks. Turning to this clone: Its antigen is still unknown.

Some clones are missing from TCRdb's copy, which holds only in-frame ones; the method was immunoSEQ multiplex PCR. The data show roughly 130,000 clones, roughly 89% seen once. The sample in question was peripheral blood, obtained 28 days after the second AZD1222 dose. The gene calls are TRBV24-1 and TRBJ1-2; weak D call: TRBD1 (5 bases). This sequence originates from an adult who received the AZD1222 COVID-19 vaccine. DNA of the CDR3: TGTGCCACCAGTGATTTCGGGGGTGGCTACACCTTC. Translation: CATSDFGGGYTF.